A selection of T cell receptor beta chains follows, all from one sample in a study of blood T cell repertoires in COVID-19. Data came from immunoSEQ multiplex PCR; TCRdb stores just in-frame clones and leaves some out. The sample records tens of thousands of clones, roughly 68% being singletons. The sample taken for sequencing was peripheral blood. The receptors were gathered from a man older than 75 with acute or convalescent COVID-19. Both conserved end residues are part of each CDR3. The D gene is left open where the match is weak. Clone size is not always given. Where it is, it says once, few, many or a class for expanded clones.

clone_size j_call d_call v_call cdr3_nt cdr3_aa
once TRBJ1-3 . TRBV19 TGTGCCAGTAGTATTTCCAGTTGGTCTGGAAACACCATATATTTT CASSISSWSGNTIYF
. TRBJ2-5 TRBD2 TRBV5-1 TGCGCCAGCAGCTTGGCCCTAGCGGGAGCGAGGAAAACCCAGTACTTC CASSLALAGARKTQYF
. TRBJ1-3 . TRBV23-1 TGCGCCAGCACCTTCGGCGGCAGCATCTCTGGAAACACCATATATTTT CASTFGGSISGNTIYF
. TRBJ2-7 TRBD1 TRBV19 TGTGCCAGTAGTGCAACCGGGACAGGGGCCTACGAGCAGTACTTC CASSATGTGAYEQYF
. TRBJ2-5 . TRBV19 TGTGCCAGTAGTATTCAGGGGACGGGGGAGACCCAGTACTTC CASSIQGTGETQYF
. TRBJ2-4 . TRBV30 TGTGCCTGGAGTGTTAGGGGGGCCAAAAACATTCAGTACTTC CAWSVRGAKNIQYF
few TRBJ1-6 TRBD1 TRBV30 TGTGCCTGGAGGGGTCAACAGGGGATGGATTCACCCCTCCACTTT CAWRGQQGMDSPLHF
. TRBJ2-7 TRBD2 TRBV6-1 TGTGCCAGCAGTGACCCCTTGCTAGCGGGAGGGTTCTACGAGCAGTACTTC CASSDPLLAGGFYEQYF
. TRBJ2-1 . TRBV5-1 TGCGCCAGCAGCCTTGCGGGTAGCTCCTACAATGAGCAGTTCTTC CASSLAGSSYNEQFF
few TRBJ1-5 TRBD1 TRBV6-2/TRBV6-3 TGTGCCAGCACCCCACAGGGGAAGCGGGATCAGCCCCAGCATTTT CASTPQGKRDQPQHF
. TRBJ1-1 . TRBV6-1 TGTGCCAGCAGTGAATTGGGGGCGTTGAACACTGAAGCTTTCTTT CASSELGALNTEAFF
few TRBJ1-1 TRBD1 TRBV28 TGTGCCAGCAGTTTCCGGGACAGGGCGGGCACTGAAGCTTTCTTT CASSFRDRAGTEAFF
. TRBJ2-1 . TRBV10-3 TGTGCCATCCATCCTGGACTGGATTACAATGAGCAGTTCTTC CAIHPGLDYNEQFF
few TRBJ2-3 TRBD2 TRBV6-5 TGTGCCAGCAGTTACACCTGGACTAGCTCAGATACGCAGTATTTT CASSYTWTSSDTQYF